This paragraph covers one T cell receptor (beta chain) sequence. Its antigen is undetermined. The data were taken from a study of cytomegalovirus exposure and HLA in healthy donors. Notes on the study in general: In vitro checks showed that three CMV-associated chains really do target CMV antigens. Later analysis demonstrated an association between a missense DCLRE1C variant and TCR beta V- and J-gene trimming.

Amplification used 60 Vbeta primers and 13 Jbeta primers. Clones were sequenced by immunoSEQ multiplex PCR, and TCRdb holds only the in-frame ones, with some missing. Of over 200,000 clones listed, 70% were seen once; the top ten hold about 2.8%. Germline V gene lookup returns CDR1 MGHRA and CDR2 YSYEKL. The CDR3 contains 16 residues. Trimming took 2 bases from V and 0 from J; bases not matched to a gene: 6. This receptor was identified in a man aged 35 to 55 in good health and CMV-seropositive. V and J are TRBV4-1 and TRBJ2-7; 8 nucleotides match TRBD2. Source material: PBMCs. The CDR3 here is CASSQYGGVSSYEQYF. The DNA of the CDR3 is TGCGCCAGCAGCCAATACGGGGGGGTGAGCTCCTACGAGCAGTACTTC.